The following is a T cell receptor (beta chain) sequence with its context. The data belong to a study of blood T cell repertoires in COVID-19. Whole-study context: In each case, the material was cDNA or gDNA derived from T cells, B-cell-depleted T cells, or PBMCs.

Authors' analysis steps: Researchers report that nucleated cell counts were estimated from reference gene primer amplification. Only in-frame clones appear in the TCRdb table, and some are missing; sequencing was by immunoSEQ multiplex PCR. V, J and clone size are taken as reported in that table, and D and trimming were inferred from the DNA itself. The sample yields 150,000 to 200,000 clones, approximately 89% seen once. The CDR3 consists of 11 residues. CDR1 and CDR2 (germline): SGHRS, YFSETQ. The V end was cut by 4 bases, the J end by 6 bases, with 5 bases between. The clonotype comes from a woman between 25 and 40 years old with acute or convalescent COVID-19. The V call is TRBV5-1, the J call TRBJ2-1, with no clear D. The sample consisted of peripheral blood. The CDR3 reads CASSEANEQFF. The CDR3 DNA sequence: TGCGCCAGCAGCGAGGCCAATGAGCAGTTCTTC. Complete variable domain (other parts from reference TRBV5-1 and TRBJ2-1): KAGVTQTPRYLIKTRGQQVTLSCSPISGHRSVSWYQQTPGQGLQFLFEYFSETQRNKGNFPGRFSGRQFSNSRSEMNVSTLELGDSALYLCASSEANEQFFGPGTRLTVL.